This T cell receptor (beta chain) was sequenced for a study of blood T cell repertoires in COVID-19. At the level of the study: COVID-19 samples, acute and convalescent, were from the United States, Italy and Spain. Sources were T cells, B-cell-depleted T cells, or PBMCs; the material itself was cDNA or gDNA.

Trimming left V 4 bases short and J 5 bases short, with 11 bases between. The CDR3 contains 14 residues. Germline V gene data show CDR1 as MDHEN and CDR2 as SYDVKM. Per the authors' pipeline: From reference gene primer amplification, estimates of nucleated cell counts were derived. Sequenced by immunoSEQ multiplex PCR; TCRdb stores in-frame clones only, minus some. V and J calls and clone size come straight from that table; D and trimming were deduced from the DNA. Here the sample spans fewer than 120,000 clones, 82% being singletons. This sequence originates from a woman in her sixties or seventies with acute or convalescent COVID-19. The V call is TRBV28, the J call TRBJ1-4; a weak D match, TRBD1 (6 bases). Input material: peripheral blood. In DNA, the CDR3 is TGTGCCAGCAGTTCTACAGGGCCGAATGAAAAACTGTTTTTT. Translated: CASSSTGPNEKLFF.